This TCR beta chain was sequenced during a study of OX40 agonist ivuxolimab in advanced cancers. Findings and caveats of the study: CD8+ T cells were the subset that, on average, had more expanded clones than CD4+. Those patients achieving a partial response at 0.1-3.0 mg/kg showed among the lowest clonal expansion.

Cycle 7 day 1, cycle 4 day 1, and baseline were the timepoints at which blood was sampled. V was pared by 0 bases and J by 3 bases, with 8 bases between. This CDR3 contains 15 residues. Per germline, CDR1 ENHRY and CDR2 SYGVKD. Comment on this clone: Its specificity is unknown.

Sequencing used immunoSEQ multiplex PCR; TCRdb keeps in-frame clones, though not all of them. Of 35,000 to 45,000 clones in the sample, less than 95% are singletons; the top ten hold roughly 15%. Sequencing was performed on CD4+ or CD8+ T cells sorted from blood, taken in a trial of the OX40 agonist ivuxolimab. The genes are TRBV10-3 and TRBJ2-2, with D hard to call. The receptor was derived from an adult with an advanced solid tumor such as melanoma, head and neck, liver or kidney cancer. CDR3 amino acids: CAISESLADTGELFF. In nucleotides, the CDR3 is TGTGCCATCAGTGAGTCTCTCGCGGACACCGGGGAGCTGTTTTTT.